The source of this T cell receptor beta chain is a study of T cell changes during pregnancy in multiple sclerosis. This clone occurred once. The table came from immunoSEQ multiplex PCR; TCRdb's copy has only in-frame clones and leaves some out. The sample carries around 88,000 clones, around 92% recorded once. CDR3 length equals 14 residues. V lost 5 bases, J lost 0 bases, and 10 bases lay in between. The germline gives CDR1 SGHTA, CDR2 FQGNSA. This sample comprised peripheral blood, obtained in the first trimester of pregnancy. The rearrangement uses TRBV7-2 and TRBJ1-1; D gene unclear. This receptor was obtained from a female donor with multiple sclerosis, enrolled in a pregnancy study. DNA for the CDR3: TGTGCCAGCAGCAAAGAACTAATGAACACTGAAGCTTTCTTT. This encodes CASSKELMNTEAFF.